This T cell receptor beta chain is from a study of CD8 T cells in ankylosing spondylitis. General study findings and limits: What seemed typical of ankylosing spondylitis blood was a TCR beta motif built from several highly homologous variants. Reports of some motif variants in reactive arthritis synovial fluid and blood predate this one. The authors reported significant enrichment of disease-linked clones in matched ankylosing spondylitis synovial fluid.

MiXCR, run by TCRdb on the 5' RACE reads, gives a single entry per CDR3 protein. The table shows roughly 670,000 distinct CDR3 sequences, with roughly 19% occurring only once. As to this clonotype: What it recognizes is unknown.

Sequenced material: blood, either unsorted or a sorted T cell fraction (not recorded which). The TCR was taken from a male donor with ankylosing spondylitis.

CDR3 coding DNA: TGTGCCAGCAGCTCACTCGGACTAGCGGGAACCAATGAGCAGTTCTTC. Translating gives CASSSLGLAGTNEQFF. V gene TRBV7-2 combines with J gene TRBJ2-1; 12 nucleotides align to TRBD2. CDR3 length: 16 residues. V shed 4 bases, J shed 6 bases, and the junction held 7 bases outside the gene matches. Germline assignment: CDR1 SGHTA and CDR2 FQGNSA.